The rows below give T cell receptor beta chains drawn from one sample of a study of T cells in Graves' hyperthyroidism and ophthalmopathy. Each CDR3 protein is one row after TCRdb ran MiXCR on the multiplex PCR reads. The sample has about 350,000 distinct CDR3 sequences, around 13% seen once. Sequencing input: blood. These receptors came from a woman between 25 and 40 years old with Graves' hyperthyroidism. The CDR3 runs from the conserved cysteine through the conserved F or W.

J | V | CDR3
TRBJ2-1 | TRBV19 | CASSIDGNRLSVEQFF
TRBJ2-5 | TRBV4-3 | CASSQASGPTDF
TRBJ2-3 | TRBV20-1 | CSGTKQGGIWTDTQYF
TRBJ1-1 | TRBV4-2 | CASSQATGIREAFF
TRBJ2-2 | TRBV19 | CASSGGANTGELFF
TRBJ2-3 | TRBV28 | CASSSPLAGVTDTQYF
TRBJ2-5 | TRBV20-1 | CSARALAGNQETQYF
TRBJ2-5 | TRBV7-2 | CASSRSGTQYF
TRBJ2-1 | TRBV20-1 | CSARQTSGEIYNEQFF
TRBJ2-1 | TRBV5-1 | CASSLEAGVWNEQFF
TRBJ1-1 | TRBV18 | CASSPQQGDTEAFF
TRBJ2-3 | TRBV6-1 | CASSEYSGSVDTQYF
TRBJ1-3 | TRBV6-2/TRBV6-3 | CASRGPTRNTIYF
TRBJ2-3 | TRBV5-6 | CASSLTSGSGQMAQYF
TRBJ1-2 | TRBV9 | CASSVSGGAGGYTF
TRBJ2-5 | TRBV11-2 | CASSLMTGETQYF
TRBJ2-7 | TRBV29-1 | CSVGEGPGTSGTPSSYEQYF
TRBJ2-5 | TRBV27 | CASSLLGRGETQYF
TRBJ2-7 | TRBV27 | CASSWLADSYEQYF
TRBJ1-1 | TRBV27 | CASSLGQGYTEAFF
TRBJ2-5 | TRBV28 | CASSSKRGDTQETQYF
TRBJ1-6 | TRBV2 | CASSSLYSELKSPLHF
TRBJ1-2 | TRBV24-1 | CATPLSACGYTF
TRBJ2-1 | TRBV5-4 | CASSLRLDNEQFF
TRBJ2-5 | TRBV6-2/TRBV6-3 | CASRQGTLQETQYF
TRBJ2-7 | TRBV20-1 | CSARGDKGYEQYF
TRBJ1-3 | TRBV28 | CASSPRGTGHTIYF
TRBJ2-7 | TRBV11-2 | CASSFSGSASYEQYF
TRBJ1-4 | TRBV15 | CATSRDRRATNEKLFF
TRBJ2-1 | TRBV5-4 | CASSLGDRAAYNEQFF
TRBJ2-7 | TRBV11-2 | CASSPLNRGTTSPYEQYF
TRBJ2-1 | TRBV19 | CASTQAGEQFF
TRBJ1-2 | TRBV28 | CASSFKRGYTF
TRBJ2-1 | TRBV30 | CAWNRREGPYEQFF
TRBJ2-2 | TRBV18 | CASSPRQIPVTGELFF
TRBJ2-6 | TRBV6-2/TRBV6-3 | CASSPLNTGSGANVLTF
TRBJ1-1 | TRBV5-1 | CASSLAGAGNTEAFF
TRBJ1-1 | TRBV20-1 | CSALLLVSGQGAYTEAFF
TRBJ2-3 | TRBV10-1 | CASSRGGGGGDTQYF
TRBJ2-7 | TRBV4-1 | CASSQESPGGYEQYF
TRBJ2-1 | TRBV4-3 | CASSHPTGRVTNEQFF
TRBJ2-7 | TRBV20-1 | CSARELYSWEQYF
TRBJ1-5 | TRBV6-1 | CASSEGQTNQPQHF
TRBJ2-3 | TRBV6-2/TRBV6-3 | CASSYPGLAGLDTQYF
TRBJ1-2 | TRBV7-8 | CASSLAHEALYGYTF
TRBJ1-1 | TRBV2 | CASNIGQGNTEAFF
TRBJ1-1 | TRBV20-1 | CSGVIPGLSNTEAFF
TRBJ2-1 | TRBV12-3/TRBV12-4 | CASSYITISGRYYEQFF
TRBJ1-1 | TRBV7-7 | CASSLSAGTEAFF
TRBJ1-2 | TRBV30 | CAWKREGEPGYTF
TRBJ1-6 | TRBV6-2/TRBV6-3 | CASGQVHNSPLHF
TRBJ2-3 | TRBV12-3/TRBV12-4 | CASVRRRGGGSTDTQYF
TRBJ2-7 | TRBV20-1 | CSARTRVAGGVLYEQYF
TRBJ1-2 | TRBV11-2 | CASSLDRTGKGYTF
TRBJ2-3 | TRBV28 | CASSWSERELRGTQYF
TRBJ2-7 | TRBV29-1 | CSVERGRYEQYF
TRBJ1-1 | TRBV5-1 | CASSDGTVNTEAFF
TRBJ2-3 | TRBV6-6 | CASSYSYVGSADTQYF
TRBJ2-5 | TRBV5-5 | CASSPTGLAQETQYF